The 20 T cell receptor beta chains presented below share a single source sample, sequenced in a study of blood T cell repertoires in COVID-19. Sequenced by immunoSEQ multiplex PCR; TCRdb stores in-frame clones only, minus some. The top ten clones hold roughly 6.8% of a sample with about 180,000 clones, around three quarters of them seen once. The sample consisted of peripheral blood. These receptors were obtained from a man in his 70s with active or convalescent COVID-19.

V usage is TRBV18 and J usage is TRBJ1-1, with D uncertain. This CDR3 has 14 amino acids. Germline assignment: CDR1 KGHSH and CDR2 LQKENI. The V and J ends lost 0 bases and 1 base respectively, with 6 bases between them. This CDR3 is CASSPPNGNTEAFF. CDR3 DNA: TGTGCCAGCTCACCACCGAACGGGAACACTGAAGCTTTCTTT.

The chain couples TRBV7-8 to TRBJ1-6; 10 nucleotides align to TRBD1. V shed 5 bases and J 8 bases; nucleotides not matched to a gene: 9. Per the germline V gene, CDR1 is SGHVS and CDR2 is FQNEAQ. This CDR3 is 16 amino acids long. The CDR3 nucleotides are TGTGCCAGCAGCAGGACAGGGGGATTTGTATATTCACCCCTCCACTTT. This sequence encodes CASSRTGGFVYSPLHF.

The chain carries TRBV11-2 and TRBJ2-1; no reliable D call. The V and J ends lost 0 bases and 5 bases respectively, with 11 bases between them. The germline V gene encodes CDR1 SGHAT and CDR2 FQNNGV. The CDR3 totals 15 residues. CDR3 region: CASSLDRGLHNEQFF. The CDR3 DNA follows: TGTGCCAGCAGCTTAGACCGCGGCCTCCACAATGAGCAGTTCTTC.

V gene TRBV5-4 combines with J gene TRBJ2-7, with D tentatively TRBD2 (6 bases). V gave up 3 bases and J gave up 1 base, with 11 bases separating them. Germline CDR1 and CDR2: SGHNT and YYREEE (reference sequence). The CDR3 extends over 14 amino acids. The CDR3 sequence: CASSSYGGSYEQYF. DNA for the CDR3: TGTGCCAGCAGCTCCTACGGGGGTTCCTACGAGCAGTACTTC.

The gene calls are TRBV6-2 or TRBV6-3 and TRBJ1-1; weak D call: TRBD1 (5 bases). The CDR3 runs to 16 residues. CDR1 and CDR2 from the germline V gene are MNHEY and SVGEGT. V was trimmed by 6 bases and J by 3 bases, leaving 20 bases between them. In nucleotides, the CDR3 is TGTGCCAGCAGCCGCGGGGAAACGGGACCGTACACTGAAGCTTTCTTT. It specifies CASSRGETGPYTEAFF.

Turning to this clone: The sample has other DNA sequences that encode this CDR3 too. The CDR3 is CASSYSGQGDYGYTF. For the CDR3, the DNA is TGTGCCAGCAGTTACTCGGGACAGGGGGACTATGGCTACACCTTC. This chain connects TRBV6-5 to TRBJ1-2; 11 bases align to TRBD1. Germline CDR1 MNHEY, CDR2 SVGAGI. V shed 0 bases, J shed 3 bases, and the junction held 0 bases outside the gene matches. CDR3 length equals 15 residues.

This rearrangement joins TRBV21-1 to TRBJ2-5; the table's D call, TRBD2, was not checked against the DNA. TRBV21-1 is a listed pseudogene. The CDR3 runs to 15 residues. Written as DNA, the CDR3 is TGTGCCAGCAGCAAAGAGGGGGGGTTCCAAGAGACCCAGTACTTC. Its protein is CASSKEGGFQETQYF.

The gene calls are TRBV5-1 and TRBJ1-5; D may be TRBD1 (5 bases). V was pared by 0 bases and J by 6 bases, with 13 bases between. Germline CDR1 and CDR2: SGHRS and YFSETQ. This CDR3 contains 15 residues. CDR3 amino acids: CASSLEGREGQPQHF. CDR3 nucleotides: TGCGCCAGCAGCTTGGAGGGGAGGGAGGGTCAGCCCCAGCATTTT.

V and J are TRBV5-1 and TRBJ2-7, with a weak D call TRBD1 (6 bases). V shed 0 bases and J shed 2 bases, with 12 bases lying between them. This CDR3 contains 15 residues. The V gene's germline CDR1 is SGHRS and CDR2 YFSETQ. The CDR3 region is CASSLAPDRTYEQYF. The CDR3 DNA reads TGCGCCAGCAGCTTGGCCCCGGACAGAACCTACGAGCAGTACTTC.

V usage is TRBV5-4 and J usage is TRBJ2-5; maybe TRBD1 (5 bases). Germline CDR1 SGHNT, CDR2 YYREEE (reference sequence). V gave up 5 bases and J gave up 0 bases, with 11 bases separating them. There are 14 residues in the CDR3. CDR3 in amino acids: CASRKKGYQETQYF. CDR3 DNA: TGTGCCAGCAGAAAAAAGGGGTACCAAGAGACCCAGTACTTC.

This clone was counted once. V usage is TRBV19 and J usage is TRBJ1-1, with D perhaps TRBD1 (5 bases). The CDR3 covers 14 residues. Between the trimmed V and J ends, which lost 4 bases and 1 base, there was a span of 10 bases. Germline V gene data show CDR1 as LNHDA and CDR2 as SQIVND (reference sequence). CDR3 protein: CASSRQIKNTEAFF. The CDR3 nucleotides read TGTGCCAGTAGTAGACAGATCAAGAACACTGAAGCTTTCTTT.

This clone has a single count. The V and J genes are TRBV3-1 (or the pseudogene TRBV3-2) and TRBJ1-6, with 8 bases that match TRBD1. V shed 3 bases, J shed 6 bases, and the junction held 13 bases outside the gene matches. The CDR3 contains 18 residues. Germline CDR1 and CDR2: LGHDT and YNNKEL (reference sequence). As DNA, the CDR3 is TGTGCCAGCAGCCACAAACCACAGGGGGTGGTAGGTAATTCACCCCTCCACTTT. Translation: CASSHKPQGVVGNSPLHF.

CDR3 DNA sequence: TGTGCCAGCAGTTACTCCAGCGGGGGGGTGTACAATGAGCAGTTCTTC. Encoded protein: CASSYSSGGVYNEQFF. V and J are TRBV6-5 and TRBJ2-1; 10 bases are shared with TRBD2. In germline, CDR1 is MNHEY, CDR2 SVGAGI. This CDR3 has 16 residues. V shed 0 bases, J shed 4 bases, and the junction held 3 bases outside the gene matches.

This clone was seen more than once but under ten times. The chain joins TRBV18 to TRBJ1-4, with a weak D call TRBD1 (5 bases). V lost 4 bases and J lost 4, with 7 bases in between. The length of the CDR3 is 13 residues. Germline CDR1 and CDR2: KGHSH and LQKENI. As DNA, the CDR3 is TGTGCCAGCTCACAACAGGATAATGAAAAACTGTTTTTT. It specifies CASSQQDNEKLFF.

This clone turned up a few times. The chain recombines TRBV7-8 with TRBJ1-2; D is unresolved. This CDR3 is 13 amino acids long. The germline V gene has CDR1 SGHVS and CDR2 FQNEAQ. V was trimmed by 1 base and J by 6 bases, leaving 9 bases between them. CDR3 coding DNA: TGTGCCAGCAGCTTAGACTGGTCGCATGGCTACACCTTC. This codes for CASSLDWSHGYTF.

This chain joins TRBV19 and TRBJ1-5; D unresolved. The germline V gene has CDR1 LNHDA and CDR2 SQIVND (reference sequence). The CDR3 loop spans 17 amino acids. Trimming shortened V by 7 bases and J by 1 base, and 20 bases separated the two germline ends. CDR3 sequence (DNA): TGTGCCAGTACCCCCCGAGGTCGTGGTGTCAGCAATCAGCCCCAGCATTTT. Amino acid sequence: CASTPRGRGVSNQPQHF.

This sequence joins TRBV6-1 and TRBJ1-4, with D possibly TRBD1 on 6 matching bases. Trimming cost V 1 base and J 6 bases, with 6 bases left between them. This CDR3 spans 13 amino acids. The V gene's germline CDR1 is MNHNS and CDR2 SASEGT. As DNA, the CDR3 is TGTGCCAGCAGTGAAGACAGGGATGAAAAACTGTTTTTT. Its translation is CASSEDRDEKLFF.

The chain is built from TRBV5-1 and TRBJ2-3; unclear D gene. Trimming took 5 bases from V and 2 from J, leaving 9 bases between them. CDR3 length: 13 amino acids. Per germline, CDR1 SGHRS and CDR2 YFSETQ. The CDR3 sequence is CASRVPNTDTQYF. The CDR3, as DNA: TGCGCCAGCAGAGTCCCTAACACAGATACGCAGTATTTT.

J is TRBJ1-1 and V is TRBV9; no firm D call. The CDR3 contains 11 residues. Germline CDR1 and CDR2: SGDLS and YYNGEE. Trimming took off 5 bases at V and 11 bases at J, with 13 bases between the two ends. The CDR3 here is CASREESLAFF. CDR3 coding DNA: TGTGCCAGCAGAGAGGAGTCGTTGGCTTTCTTT.

The chain employs TRBV18 and TRBJ2-3; 8 positions match TRBD2. Trimming at V came to 6 bases and at J to 4 bases, leaving 6 bases not matched to a gene. Germline V CDR1 and CDR2: KGHSH, LQKENI. There are 14 residues in the CDR3. The CDR3 nucleotides read TGTGCCAGCTCCCGGGAAGCGGGGGCAGATACGCAGTATTTT. This encodes CASSREAGADTQYF.